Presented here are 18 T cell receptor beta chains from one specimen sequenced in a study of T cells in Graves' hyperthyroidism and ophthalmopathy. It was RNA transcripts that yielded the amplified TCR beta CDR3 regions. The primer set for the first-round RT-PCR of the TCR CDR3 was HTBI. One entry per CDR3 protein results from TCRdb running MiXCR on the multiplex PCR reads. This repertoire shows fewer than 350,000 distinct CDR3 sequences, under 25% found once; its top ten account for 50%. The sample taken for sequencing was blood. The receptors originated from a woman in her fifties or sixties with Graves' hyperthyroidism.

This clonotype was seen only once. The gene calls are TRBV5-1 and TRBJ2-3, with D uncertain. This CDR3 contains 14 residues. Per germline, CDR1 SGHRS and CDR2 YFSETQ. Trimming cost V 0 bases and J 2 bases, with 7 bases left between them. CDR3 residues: CASSLDEVTDTQYF. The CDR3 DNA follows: TGCGCCAGCAGCTTGGATGAGGTCACAGATACGCAGTATTTT.

The CDR3 nucleotides read TGTGCCAGCAGATTGAGCGGGGCGCATGAGCAGTTCTTC. Its protein is CASRLSGAHEQFF. The gene calls are TRBV12-3 or TRBV12-4 and TRBJ2-1; 7 bases fit TRBD2. Trimming took 6 bases from V and 8 from J; bases not matched to a gene: 7. This CDR3 has 13 amino acids.

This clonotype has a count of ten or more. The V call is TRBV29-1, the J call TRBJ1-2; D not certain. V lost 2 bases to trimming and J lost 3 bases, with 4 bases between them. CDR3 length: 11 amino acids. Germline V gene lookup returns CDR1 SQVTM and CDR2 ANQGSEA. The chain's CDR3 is CSVERDYGYTF. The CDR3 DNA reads TGCAGCGTTGAACGAGACTATGGCTACACCTTC.

DNA of the CDR3: TGTGCCAGCAGCCCTACGGGACTCATGAACACTGAAGCTTTCTTT. Its protein is CASSPTGLMNTEAFF. The gene calls are TRBV9 and TRBJ1-1; possibly TRBD1 for D (5 bases). Trimming took 4 bases from V and 0 from J, leaving 13 bases between them. CDR3 length: 15 residues. Germline CDR1 is SGDLS and CDR2 is YYNGEE.

The CDR3 reads CASSPRTGGSSGANVLTF. CDR3 DNA: TGTGCCAGCAGCCCGCGGACAGGGGGCTCCTCTGGGGCCAACGTCCTGACTTTC. The chain carries TRBV9 and TRBJ2-6, with 11 bases aligning to TRBD1. The CDR3 contains 18 residues. Germline V gives CDR1 SGDLS, CDR2 YYNGEE. Trimming removed 4 bases from V and 0 bases from J; junction bases left unmatched: 6. Full variable domain (outside the CDR3, taken from reference TRBV9 and TRBJ2-6): DSGVTQTPKHLITATGQRVTLRCSPRSGDLSVYWYQQSLDQGLQFLIQYYNGEERAKGNILERFSAQQFPDLHSELNLSSLELGDSALYFCASSPRTGGSSGANVLTFGAGSRLTVL.

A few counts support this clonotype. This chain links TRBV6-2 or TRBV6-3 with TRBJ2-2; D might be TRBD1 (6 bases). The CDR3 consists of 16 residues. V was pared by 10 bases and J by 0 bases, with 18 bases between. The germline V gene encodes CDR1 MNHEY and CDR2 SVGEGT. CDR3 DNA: TGTGCCACCCGCTGGGACATATACTCGAACACCGGGGAGCTGTTTTTT. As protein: CATRWDIYSNTGELFF.

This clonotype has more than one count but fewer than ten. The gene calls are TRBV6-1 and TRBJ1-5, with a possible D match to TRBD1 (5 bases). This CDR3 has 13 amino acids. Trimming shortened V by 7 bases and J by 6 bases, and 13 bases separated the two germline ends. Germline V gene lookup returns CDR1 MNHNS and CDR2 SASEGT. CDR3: CASIGQGSQPQHF. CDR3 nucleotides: TGTGCCAGCATCGGCCAGGGAAGTCAGCCCCAGCATTTT.

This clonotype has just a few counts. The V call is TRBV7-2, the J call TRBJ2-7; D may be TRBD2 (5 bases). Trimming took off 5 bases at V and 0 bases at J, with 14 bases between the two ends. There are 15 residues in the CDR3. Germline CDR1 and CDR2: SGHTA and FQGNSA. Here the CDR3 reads CASSKDRGFSYEQYF. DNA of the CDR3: TGTGCCAGCAGCAAGGATCGGGGTTTCTCCTACGAGCAGTACTTC.

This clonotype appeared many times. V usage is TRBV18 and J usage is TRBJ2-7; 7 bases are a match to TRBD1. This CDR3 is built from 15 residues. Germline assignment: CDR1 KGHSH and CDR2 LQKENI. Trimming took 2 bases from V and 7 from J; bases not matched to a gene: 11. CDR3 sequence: CASSPRTGALGEQYF. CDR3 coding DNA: TGTGCCAGCTCACCAAGAACAGGGGCCCTGGGGGAGCAGTACTTC.

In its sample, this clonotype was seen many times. The CDR3 nucleotides are TGTGCCAGCAGCTTAGAGGACGGAAACTCCTACGAGCAGTACTTC. Encoded protein: CASSLEDGNSYEQYF. This chain joins TRBV7-2 and TRBJ2-7; D is ambiguous. Germline V gene sequence: CDR1 SGHTA, CDR2 FQGNSA. V was cut by 1 base and J by 0 bases, with 10 bases left in between. The CDR3 covers 15 residues.

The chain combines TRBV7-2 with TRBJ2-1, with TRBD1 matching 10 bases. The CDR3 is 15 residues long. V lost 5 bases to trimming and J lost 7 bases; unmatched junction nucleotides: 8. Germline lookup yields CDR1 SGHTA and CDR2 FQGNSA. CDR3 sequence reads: CASSQFGQGGNEQFF. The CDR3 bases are TGTGCCAGCAGCCAATTCGGACAGGGGGGAAATGAGCAGTTCTTC. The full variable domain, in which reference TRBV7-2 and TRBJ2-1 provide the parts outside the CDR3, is GAGVSQSPSNKVTEKGKDVELRCDPISGHTALYWYRQSLGQGLEFLIYFQGNSAPDKSGLPSDRFSAERTGGSVSTLTIQRTQQEDSAVYLCASSQFGQGGNEQFFGPGTRLTVL.

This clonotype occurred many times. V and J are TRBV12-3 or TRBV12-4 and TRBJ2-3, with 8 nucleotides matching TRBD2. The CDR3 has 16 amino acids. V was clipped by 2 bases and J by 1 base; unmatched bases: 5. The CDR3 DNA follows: TGTGCCAGCAGTTTAAGACTGACTAGCGGCACAGATACGCAGTATTTT. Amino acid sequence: CASSLRLTSGTDTQYF.

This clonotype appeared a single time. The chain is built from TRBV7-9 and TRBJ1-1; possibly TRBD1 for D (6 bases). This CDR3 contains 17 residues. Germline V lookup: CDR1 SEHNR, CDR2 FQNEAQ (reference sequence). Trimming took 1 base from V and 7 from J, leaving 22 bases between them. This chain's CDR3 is CASSLGEGRGTGFEAFF. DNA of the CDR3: TGTGCCAGCAGCTTAGGCGAGGGCAGGGGAACCGGATTTGAAGCTTTCTTT.

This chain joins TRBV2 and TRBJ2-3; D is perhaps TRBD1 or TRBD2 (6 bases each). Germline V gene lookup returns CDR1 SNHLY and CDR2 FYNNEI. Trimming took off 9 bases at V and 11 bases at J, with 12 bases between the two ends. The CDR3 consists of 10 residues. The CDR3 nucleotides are TGTGCCAGTCTACAGGGAGGGCAGTATTTT. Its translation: CASLQGGQYF. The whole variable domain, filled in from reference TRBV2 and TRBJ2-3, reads EPEVTQTPSHQVTQMGQEVILRCVPISNHLYFYWYRQILGQKVEFLVSFYNNEISEKSEIFDDQFSVERPDGSNFTLKIRSTKLEDSAMYFCASLQGGQYFGPGTRLTVL.

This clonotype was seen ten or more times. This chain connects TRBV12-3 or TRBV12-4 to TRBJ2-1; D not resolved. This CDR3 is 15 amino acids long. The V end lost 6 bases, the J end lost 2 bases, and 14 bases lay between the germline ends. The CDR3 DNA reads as TGTGCCAGCAGCCGTCTGGTGACGGCCTACAATGAGCAGTTCTTC. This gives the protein CASSRLVTAYNEQFF.

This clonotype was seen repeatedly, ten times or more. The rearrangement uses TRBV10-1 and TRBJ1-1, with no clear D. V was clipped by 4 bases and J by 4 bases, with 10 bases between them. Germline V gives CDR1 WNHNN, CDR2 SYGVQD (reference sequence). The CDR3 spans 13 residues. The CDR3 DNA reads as TGCGCCAGCAGTGCTGGGGAGGCCACTGAAGCTTTCTTT. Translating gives CASSAGEATEAFF.

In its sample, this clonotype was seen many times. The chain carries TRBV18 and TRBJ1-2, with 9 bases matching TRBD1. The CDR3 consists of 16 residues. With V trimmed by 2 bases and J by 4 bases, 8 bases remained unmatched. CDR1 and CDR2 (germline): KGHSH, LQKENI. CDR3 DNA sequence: TGTGCCAGCTCACCAGTTGCGGACAGGGGTTCCTATGGCTACACCTTC. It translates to CASSPVADRGSYGYTF.

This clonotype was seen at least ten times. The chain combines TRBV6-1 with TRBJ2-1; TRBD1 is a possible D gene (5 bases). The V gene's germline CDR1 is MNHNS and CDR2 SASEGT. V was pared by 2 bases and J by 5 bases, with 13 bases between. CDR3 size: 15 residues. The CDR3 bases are TGTGCCAGCAGTGAACAGCAGGGTATAGACAATGAGCAGTTCTTC. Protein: CASSEQQGIDNEQFF.